This T cell receptor (beta chain) is drawn from a study of OX40 agonist ivuxolimab in advanced cancers. The wider study: Patients received the agonistic anti-OX40 (CD134) antibody ivuxolimab.

Whole-study results and caveats: Antigens targeted by the expanded peripheral T cells were not determined. Compared with CD4+, CD8+ T cells on average had more expanded clones.

CDR3 length: 17 amino acids. V lost 8 bases and J lost 0; bases outside the gene matches: 8. Per the germline V gene, CDR1 is SGHRS and CDR2 is YFSETQ. The repertoire was sequenced with immunoSEQ multiplex PCR; TCRdb's copy has only in-frame clones and lacks some. The table has fewer than 85,000 clones, approximately 80% seen once. For this clone: The antigen is unknown.

Here the sequenced sample was CD4+ or CD8+ T cells sorted from blood, taken in a trial of the OX40 agonist ivuxolimab. The TCR was taken from an adult with an advanced solid tumor such as melanoma, head and neck, liver or kidney cancer. The chain has TRBV5-1 and TRBJ2-2; 12 bases line up with TRBD2. CDR3 in DNA: TGCGCCAGTACACTAGCGGGAGGAACCGCGAACACCGGGGAGCTGTTTTTT. It codes for CASTLAGGTANTGELFF.